At least ten counts were recorded for the clone carrying this T cell receptor (beta chain). The antigen is not known. This CDR3 has 16 amino acids. Trimming took 4 bases from V and 0 from J, leaving 12 bases between them. Time point described: pre-sensitization, week 0. As to treatment: therapeutic diphenylcyclopropenone sensitization with weekly scalp DPC. The study enrolled 18 to 70-year-old alopecia patients suitable for DPC. TCRdb used MiXCR to reprocess the RACE reads, holding one entry per CDR3 protein. The table records a few hundred thousand distinct CDR3 sequences, about 5.4% of them present only once. These data are taken from a study of human T cells and chemical hapten exposure. Overall study results and limits: Expanded TCRs produced significantly more large CDR3 similarity clusters than controls did.

The sample consisted of whole blood, taken in connection with sensitization to the hapten diphenylcyclopropenone (DPC). The receptor's source is a woman aged 18 to 35 with alopecia areata. Some clones in this sample may be carry-over from other donors' samples. The chain links TRBV12-3 or TRBV12-4 to TRBJ1-4; D uncertain. The DNA for the CDR3 is TGTGCCAGCAGTTCGGGCCCCCGTGCAACTAATGAAAAACTGTTTTTT. Protein: CASSSGPRATNEKLFF.